One sample yielded the 9 T cell receptor beta chains listed below, sequenced in a study of CD8 T cells in Susac syndrome (dated by TCRdb to about 2019). Receptor libraries were prepared by the immunoSEQ multiplex PCR assay. RNA was extracted using the RNeasy kit, and about 0.45 to 1 ug of the RNA was reverse transcribed with random hexamers. TCRdb redid the processing of the public reads, applying fastp at Q25 and MiXCR, and retained in-frame beta chains. Entries that share a CDR3 protein sequence are merged under the most common genes and DNA. This sample is represented by 150,000 to 200,000 distinct CDR3 sequences; 90% to 95% of them were singletons. The biggest ten clones account for 0.087% of the sample. The sequencing sample was made of CD4+ T cells from PBMCs. Receptors were obtained from a human donor with Susac syndrome.

The CDR3 region is CASSPRSESYGYTF. In nucleotides, the CDR3 is TGTGCCAGCAGTCCTCGTAGCGAATCCTATGGCTACACCTTC. V usage is TRBV12-3 or TRBV12-4 and J usage is TRBJ1-2, with no clear D. Trimming left V 5 bases short and J 4 bases short, with 14 bases between. The CDR3 loop spans 14 amino acids.

The V and J genes are TRBV6-5 and TRBJ2-7; no clear D gene. V was shortened by 0 bases and J by 0 bases, with 9 bases between the two germline ends. The CDR3 loop spans 15 amino acids. CDR1 and CDR2 (germline): MNHEY, SVGAGI. CDR3 in amino acids: CASSYSKPSSYEQYF. In DNA, the CDR3 is TGTGCCAGCAGTTACTCGAAGCCCAGCTCCTACGAGCAGTACTTC.

This clonotype was observed a few times. The chain carries TRBV7-9 and TRBJ1-1; 8 positions agree with TRBD1. The CDR3 extends over 13 amino acids. The V gene's germline CDR1 is SEHNR and CDR2 FQNEAQ (reference sequence). The J segment lost 5 bases and the V segment lost 6 bases, leaving 5 bases of the junction unmatched. The CDR3 region has the DNA TGTGCCAGCAGGCCAACAGGGGGGACTGAAGCTTTCTTT. It is translated as CASRPTGGTEAFF.

V and J are TRBV6-2 or TRBV6-3 and TRBJ2-7, with TRBD2 as a possible D gene (6 bases). Between the trimmed V and J ends, which lost 2 bases and 1 base, there was a span of 15 bases. The CDR3 spans 16 residues. The V gene's germline CDR1 is MNHEY and CDR2 SVGEGT. This CDR3 is CASSYPIGGLSYEQYF. CDR3 nucleotides: TGTGCCAGCAGTTACCCCATCGGGGGACTTTCCTACGAGCAGTACTTC.

The rearrangement uses TRBV29-1 and TRBJ1-1, with a possible D match to TRBD1 (5 bases). V was cut by 4 bases and J by 1 base, with 7 bases left in between. Germline loops: CDR1 SQVTM, CDR2 ANQGSEA. The CDR3 is 12 residues long. The CDR3 DNA follows: TGCAGCGTTGGAGACAGGAACACTGAAGCTTTCTTT. Encoded protein: CSVGDRNTEAFF.

V usage is TRBV30 and J usage is TRBJ1-3, with a tentative D call TRBD1 (5 bases). The CDR3 contains 15 residues. CDR1 and CDR2 (germline): GTSNPN, SVGIG (reference sequence). V was shortened by 3 bases and J by 4 bases, with 16 bases between the two germline ends. CDR3 nucleotide sequence: TGTGCCTGGAGGGCCGTTGAGCGGGGGGGAAACACCATATATTTT. Residues: CAWRAVERGGNTIYF.

This chain links TRBV20-1 with TRBJ1-2, with a possible D match to TRBD1 (6 bases). CDR1 DFQATT and CDR2 SNEGSKA come from the germline V gene (reference sequence). V was shortened by 6 bases and J by 7 bases, with 18 bases between the two germline ends. The CDR3 is 13 residues long. The CDR3 spells CSALRSGASGYTF. The DNA of the CDR3 is TGCAGTGCCCTCCGTTCAGGGGCGAGTGGCTACACCTTC.

This chain uses TRBV3-1 with TRBJ2-1; 11 nucleotides match TRBD1. The germline CDR1 and CDR2 sequences are LGHDT and YNNKEL (reference sequence). V shed 4 bases, J shed 8 bases, and the junction held 19 bases outside the gene matches. This CDR3 is built from 19 residues. The DNA of the CDR3 is TGTGCCAGCAGCCCCACCTACAACCGGGACAGGGGGATCAGGGATGAGCAGTTCTTC. This codes for CASSPTYNRDRGIRDEQFF.

As DNA, the CDR3 is TGTGCCAGCAGCTTAGCGGTCCTACAGACAGATACGCAGTATTTT. Translation: CASSLAVLQTDTQYF. The V call is TRBV7-2, the J call TRBJ2-3; D uncertain. From germline, CDR1 is SGHTA and CDR2 FQGNSA. There are 15 residues in the CDR3. Trimming took off 0 bases at V and 3 bases at J, with 10 bases between the two ends. Combining the CDR3 with reference TRBV7-2 and TRBJ2-3 gives the whole variable domain GAGVSQSPSNKVTEKGKDVELRCDPISGHTALYWYRQSLGQGLEFLIYFQGNSAPDKSGLPSDRFSAERTGGSVSTLTIQRTQQEDSAVYLCASSLAVLQTDTQYFGPGTRLTVL.